The rows below give T cell receptor beta chains drawn from one sample of a study of neurological immune-mediated disorders. Each CDR3 protein gets one entry after TCRdb re-called the 5' RACE reads with MiXCR. The data show over 75,000 distinct CDR3 sequences, about 5.6% seen once. Sequenced: PBMCs. These receptors all stem from a woman in her sixties or seventies with multiple sclerosis. CDR3s include the opening cysteine and the closing phenylalanine or tryptophan. A D gene is named only where the DNA matches it firmly. Clone size is not always given. Where it is, it says once, few, many or a class for expanded clones.

many TRBJ1-6 TRBV4-2 TRBD1 TGTGCCAGCAGCCAAGATGGGGACAGCTCCTATAATTCACCCCTCCACTTT CASSQDGDSSYNSPLHF
many TRBJ2-3 TRBV28 . TGTGCCAGCAGGCCCGCTGTAAATACGCAGTATTTT CASRPAVNTQYF
many TRBJ1-5 TRBV28 . TGTGCCAGCACCCCGAATAAGGGGGGTAGCAATCAGCCCCAGCATTTT CASTPNKGGSNQPQHF
. TRBJ2-7 TRBV6-1 . TGTGCCAGCAGTGATCGTCGGCAGGGGACTTACGAGCAGTACTTC CASSDRRQGTYEQYF
. TRBJ1-5 TRBV6-1 TRBD1 TGTGCCAGCAAAAACCCCGCGGGGCAGGGGGGAAGACAGCCCCAGCATTTT CASKNPAGQGGRQPQHF
many TRBJ2-7 TRBV5-1 TRBD1 TGCGCCAGCAGCCGGACAGGATCCTCCTACGAGCAGTACTTC CASSRTGSSYEQYF
many TRBJ2-7 TRBV7-6 . TGTGCCAGCAGCCGACAGGCCTCCTACGAGCAGTACTTC CASSRQASYEQYF
many TRBJ1-4 TRBV20-1 . TGCAGTGCCACGGGAGGGTGGGATGCAACTAATGAAAAACTGTTTTTT CSATGGWDATNEKLFF
many TRBJ1-3 TRBV20-1 . TGCAGTGCTAGATTAGACGGAAGCTCTGGAAACACCATATATTTT CSARLDGSSGNTIYF
. TRBJ2-7 TRBV11-2 . TGTGCCAGCAGCTCAAAGACTAGTCTCTCCTACGAGCAGTACTTC CASSSKTSLSYEQYF
few TRBJ1-1 TRBV20-1 TRBD1 TGCAGTGCTAGATTGGACAGGGGTTATACTGAAGCTTTCTTT CSARLDRGYTEAFF
many TRBJ1-5 TRBV9 TRBD1 TGTGCCAGCGGTTCAGGGGACAGGGAGGGTCAGCCCCAGCATTTT CASGSGDREGQPQHF
many TRBJ1-1 TRBV6-1 . TGTGCCAGCAGCCCCGGGACTCAAGCTTTCTTT CASSPGTQAFF
many TRBJ2-5 TRBV7-2 . TGTGCCAGCAGCCCTGTATGGGATGAGACCCAGTACTTC CASSPVWDETQYF
many TRBJ2-5 TRBV6-5 TRBD2 TGTGCCAGCAGCCCGGGACTACTTGGGGAGACCCAGTACTTC CASSPGLLGETQYF
many TRBJ1-1 TRBV5-1 TRBD1 TGCGCCAGCAGCTTCGGGGCAGGGGGGAGGTTCGACACTGAAGCTTTCTTT CASSFGAGGRFDTEAFF
many TRBJ2-1 TRBV5-1 TRBD1 TGCGCCAGCAGCTTAGGGACAGTCTACAATGAGCAGTTCTTC CASSLGTVYNEQFF
many TRBJ1-2 TRBV7-2 . TGTGCCAGCAGCTTTGAACGGCCCCTTCGTGGCTACACCTTC CASSFERPLRGYTF
few TRBJ2-7 TRBV7-2 . TGTGCCAGCAGCTTAGAATTTCCGGATACCGAGCAGTACTTC CASSLEFPDTEQYF
many TRBJ2-7 TRBV15 TRBD1 TGTGCCACCAGGACGGGACAGACCTACGAGCAGTACTTC CATRTGQTYEQYF
many TRBJ1-4 TRBV15 . TGTGCCACCAGCAGGCAGGGAGGCCTCGGAGAAAAACTGTTTTTT CATSRQGGLGEKLFF
many TRBJ1-1 TRBV12-3/TRBV12-4 TRBD1 TGTGCCAGCACCCCGGGACAGTCTAACACTGAAGCTTTCTTT CASTPGQSNTEAFF
many TRBJ2-5 TRBV12-3/TRBV12-4 TRBD2 TGTGCCAGCAGTTTGAAGATGGGGCGGGGGGACGGGGAGACCCAGTACTTC CASSLKMGRGDGETQYF
. TRBJ1-2 TRBV6-1 . TGTGCCAGCAGTGAAGCGCGTTCGGGGACTGGGGGCTACACCTTC CASSEARSGTGGYTF
few TRBJ2-7 TRBV20-1 . TGCAGTGCTCTGGGCCACGAGCAGTACTTC CSALGHEQYF
many TRBJ2-7 TRBV20-1 . TGCAGTGCTAGAGAAGGACAGTCCCCCTACGAGCAGTACTTC CSAREGQSPYEQYF
many TRBJ2-7 TRBV6-5 TRBD2 TGTGCCAGCACAAAGGGACTAGCGGGATACGAGCAGTACTTC CASTKGLAGYEQYF
many TRBJ2-2 TRBV4-2 TRBD2 TGTGCCAGCAGCCAAAGAACTAGCGGGGGAAACACCGGGGAGCTGTTTTTT CASSQRTSGGNTGELFF
many TRBJ1-5 TRBV20-1 . TGCAGTGCTAAGGGAGCACGGCAGCCCCAGCATTTT CSAKGARQPQHF
many TRBJ1-4 TRBV20-1 TRBD1 TGCAGTGCCGCAGGGACAGGGGAAGGGGAAAAACTGTTTTTT CSAAGTGEGEKLFF
many TRBJ1-1 TRBV11-2 . TGTGCCAGCAGCTTAGATCCGGGCATGAACACTGAAGCTTTCTTT CASSLDPGMNTEAFF
many TRBJ2-2 TRBV7-6 . TGTGCCAGCAGCTTGGGGGGCAGGACCGGGGAGCTGTTTTTT CASSLGGRTGELFF
many TRBJ2-7 TRBV28 TRBD1 TGTGCCAGCAGGGCGGGGACAGGGCTCTCCTACGAGCAGTACTTC CASRAGTGLSYEQYF
many TRBJ2-3 TRBV20-1 . TGCAGTGCTACAGACAGGAGAAGCACAGATACGCAGTATTTT CSATDRRSTDTQYF
many TRBJ2-5 TRBV5-6 . TGTGCCAGCAGCTTGCCCCCTTGGGAGACCCAGTACTTC CASSLPPWETQYF
many TRBJ2-5 TRBV7-7 TRBD1 TGTGCCAGCAGCTTTCGACAGGGTCAAGAGACCCAGTACTTC CASSFRQGQETQYF
many TRBJ2-5 TRBV29-1 . TGCAGCGTTGATGACTACCAAGAGACCCAGTACTTC CSVDDYQETQYF
many TRBJ2-5 TRBV20-1 . TGCAGTGCTATATCCTCCAGGCTTCCTCAAGAGACCCAGTACTTC CSAISSRLPQETQYF
many TRBJ2-1 TRBV29-1 TRBD2 TGCAGCGTTGAGTTAGCGGGGGGGCAGTATGAGCAGTTCTTC CSVELAGGQYEQFF
many TRBJ2-7 TRBV12-5 . TGTGCTAGTGGTTTAGGGCCCCGGGCCGAGCAGTACTTC CASGLGPRAEQYF
few TRBJ1-1 TRBV7-9 TRBD1 TGTGCCAGCAGCACCCGGACAGGCTCAAACACTGAAGCTTTCTTT CASSTRTGSNTEAFF
many TRBJ2-2 TRBV5-1 . TGCGCCAGCAGCTTGGTTGCCGGGGAAGGGACCGGGGAGCTGTTTTTT CASSLVAGEGTGELFF
many TRBJ1-4 TRBV7-9 . TGTGCCAGCAGCAAGGGACCTATTGAAAAACTGTTTTTT CASSKGPIEKLFF
many TRBJ1-2 TRBV14 . TGTGCCAGCAGCCAAGAGGCCACATTGGGGGGCTACACCTTC CASSQEATLGGYTF
many TRBJ2-1 TRBV20-1 . TGCAGCGGGGGCTCGCCGAAGCAGTTCTTC CSGGSPKQFF